This section outlines one T cell receptor beta chain sequence together with its context. Its antigen is not known. It was with 60 Vbeta and 13 Jbeta primers that the PCR ran. Using immunoSEQ multiplex PCR, the repertoire was profiled, and TCRdb retains in-frame clones only, with some absent. The sample records approximately 160,000 clones, approximately 78% being singletons. These data are taken from a study of cytomegalovirus exposure and HLA in healthy donors. Study results and limitations: A later analysis reportedly found that, within productive TCRs, an Asian-associated ancestry cluster had fewer N-insertions than the mean observed across the 666 donors.

Trimming removed 3 bases from V and 4 bases from J, with 19 bases in between. Germline V CDR1 and CDR2: SGHNT, YENEEA. The length of the CDR3 is 18 residues. This receptor was obtained from a woman between 18 and 30 years old in good health and CMV-seronegative. Sequencing used PBMCs. The chain employs TRBV11-3 and TRBJ2-6; D may be TRBD2 (6 bases). CDR3 nucleotides: TGTGCCAGCAGCTTCGGGGGTGTGGGAGCGTCGGGGGCCAACGTCCTGACTTTC. As protein: CASSFGGVGASGANVLTF.